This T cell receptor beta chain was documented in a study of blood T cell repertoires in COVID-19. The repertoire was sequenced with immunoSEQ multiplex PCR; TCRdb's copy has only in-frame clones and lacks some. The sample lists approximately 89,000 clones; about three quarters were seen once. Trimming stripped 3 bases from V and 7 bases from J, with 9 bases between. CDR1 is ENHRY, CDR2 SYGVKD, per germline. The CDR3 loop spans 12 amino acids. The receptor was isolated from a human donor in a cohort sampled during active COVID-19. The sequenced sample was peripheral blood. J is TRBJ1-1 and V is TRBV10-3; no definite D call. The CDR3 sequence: CAISERGIEAFF. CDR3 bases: TGTGCCATCAGTGAACGGGGTATTGAAGCTTTCTTT.